This T cell receptor beta chain came from a study of T cells in localized non-small cell lung cancer. Study results and caveats: Tumor samples were not multi-region, leaving intratumor heterogeneity unexcluded. Adjacent uninvolved lung tissue had the highest T cell clonality, exceeding tumor. Adjacent lung was found to contain a median roughly 60 of the top 100 tumor clones. Prolonged overall survival went with higher T cell density in the blood.

This CDR3 contains 14 residues. Germline V CDR1 and CDR2: SGHNT, YYREEE (reference sequence). Comment on this clone: Its cognate antigen is unknown.

TCRdb's table, derived via immunoSEQ multiplex PCR, lists solely in-frame clones and lacks some. The sample records tens of thousands of clones, 70% to 90% being singletons. The receptor was derived from a male donor at least 60 years old with stage II lung adenocarcinoma. Here the sequenced sample was peripheral blood mononuclear cells, taken before any cancer treatment. The chain links TRBV5-4 to TRBJ2-5, with D possibly matching TRBD1 (5 bases). Near its end, the DNA agrees better with TRBJ2-7, so the J call may be wrong. For the CDR3, the DNA is TGTGCCAGCAGCCTGGGGCCCGCGGCTCCCGAGCAGTACTTC. It translates to CASSLGPAAPEQYF.